This T cell receptor beta chain was captured in a study of blood T cells in healthy people across ages. The CDR3 is made up of 16 amino acids. Germline assignment: CDR1 SGHVS and CDR2 FQNEAQ. Trimming took 3 bases from V and 5 from J, leaving 17 bases between them. A second PCR, run for roughly 7 to 12 cycles, used a sample-barcoded 5' primer plus a J-beta primer mix. TCRdb independently ran MiXCR on the 5' RACE reads; one entry per CDR3 protein. The sample gives around 1.5 million distinct CDR3 sequences, around 35% of which show up once; 11% is in the top ten. Sample: blood. This sequence was found in a woman in her 30s in good health. The chain employs TRBV7-8 and TRBJ2-1, with D maybe TRBD2 (7 bases). The CDR3 sequence is CASSLVAGAIDNEQFF. CDR3 nucleotides: TGTGCCAGCAGCTTGGTGGCGGGGGCAATCGACAATGAGCAGTTCTTC.